This is a list of T cell receptor beta chains from one sample in a study of blood T cell repertoires in COVID-19. The data were produced by immunoSEQ multiplex PCR, yet TCRdb's version contains in-frame clones alone and is incomplete. The sample carries some 380,000 clones, 70% to 90% recorded once. Sequenced sample: PBMCs or T cells enriched from blood (not recorded which). The origin of the receptors is a woman aged 40-49 years with acute COVID-19. The CDR3 runs from the conserved cysteine through the conserved F or W. A D gene is named only where the DNA matches it firmly. Size values are once, few and many counts, or a class for expanded clones, and some rows have none.

v_call: TRBV7-8
d_call: -
j_call: TRBJ1-6
clone_size: -
cdr3_nt: TGTGCCAGCAGCGTTCTCAGGGGATTTGGAAATTCACCCCTCCACTTT
cdr3_aa: CASSVLRGFGNSPLHF

v_call: TRBV5-1
d_call: -
j_call: TRBJ2-2
clone_size: once
cdr3_nt: TGCGCCAGCAGCTTCAATGGCGGGAACACCGGGGAGCTGTTTTTT
cdr3_aa: CASSFNGGNTGELFF

v_call: TRBV3-1/TRBV3-2
d_call: TRBD2
j_call: TRBJ2-2
clone_size: -
cdr3_nt: TGTGCCAGCAGCCAAGAAGGTCTAGCGGGGGCCTACACCGGGGAGCTGTTTTTT
cdr3_aa: CASSQEGLAGAYTGELFF

v_call: TRBV18
d_call: TRBD1
j_call: TRBJ2-7
clone_size: -
cdr3_nt: TGTGCCACAACTAGGGGGCCCACTCTATCCTACGAGCAGTACTTC
cdr3_aa: CATTRGPTLSYEQYF

v_call: TRBV7-9
d_call: -
j_call: TRBJ2-7
clone_size: -
cdr3_nt: TGTGCCAGCAGCCCCGGGACACACTACGAGCAGTACTTC
cdr3_aa: CASSPGTHYEQYF

v_call: TRBV19
d_call: -
j_call: TRBJ1-1
clone_size: -
cdr3_nt: TGTGCCAGTAGTCTGGCCCGGGGGGAAGCTTTCTTT
cdr3_aa: CASSLARGEAFF

v_call: TRBV5-1
d_call: -
j_call: TRBJ1-1
clone_size: -
cdr3_nt: TGCGCCAGCAGCATGTCGGTACCCACTGAAGCTTTCTTT
cdr3_aa: CASSMSVPTEAFF

v_call: TRBV18
d_call: TRBD2
j_call: TRBJ2-5
clone_size: -
cdr3_nt: TGTGCCAGCTCACCTTTCGGGGGGGCGGCGGAGACCCAGTACTTC
cdr3_aa: CASSPFGGAAETQYF

v_call: TRBV3-1/TRBV3-2
d_call: TRBD2
j_call: TRBJ2-7
clone_size: -
cdr3_nt: TGTGCCAGCAGCCAAGGGGCGGGGGGGTCCTACGAGCAGTACTTC
cdr3_aa: CASSQGAGGSYEQYF

v_call: TRBV5-1
d_call: -
j_call: TRBJ1-2
clone_size: -
cdr3_nt: TGCGCCAGCAGCGGGGGGAAGGGATCAGAAGGCTACACCTTC
cdr3_aa: CASSGGKGSEGYTF

v_call: TRBV5-1
d_call: -
j_call: TRBJ2-5
clone_size: once
cdr3_nt: TGCGCCAGCAGTCAGGGAGAGACCCAGTACTTC
cdr3_aa: CASSQGETQYF

v_call: TRBV6-2/TRBV6-3
d_call: -
j_call: TRBJ2-3
clone_size: -
cdr3_nt: TGTGCCAGCAGTTACGTCCTACGCACAGATACGCAGTATTTT
cdr3_aa: CASSYVLRTDTQYF

v_call: TRBV6-6
d_call: TRBD1
j_call: TRBJ1-2
clone_size: -
cdr3_nt: TGTGCCAGCAGTTACGGCCAGGGGGCGGGAGGCTACACCTTC
cdr3_aa: CASSYGQGAGGYTF

v_call: TRBV6-5
d_call: TRBD1
j_call: TRBJ1-4
clone_size: -
cdr3_nt: TGTGCCAGCAGGCGACAAGGACAGGATATGGGGGAACTGTTTTTT
cdr3_aa: CASRRQGQDMGELFF

v_call: TRBV12-2
d_call: -
j_call: TRBJ2-1
clone_size: once
cdr3_nt: TGTGCAAGTCGCTTAGGTACATTAGGGAGTGGTGAGCAGTTCTTC
cdr3_aa: CASRLGTLGSGEQFF

v_call: TRBV4-1
d_call: TRBD2
j_call: TRBJ2-1
clone_size: -
cdr3_nt: TGCGCCAGCAGCCATGGCGGGGGGGCTCGAGATGAGCAGTTCTTC
cdr3_aa: CASSHGGGARDEQFF

v_call: TRBV6-2/TRBV6-3
d_call: TRBD1
j_call: TRBJ1-1
clone_size: -
cdr3_nt: TGTGCCAGCAGTTACTCGAGACAGGGACGTGAAGCTTTCTTT
cdr3_aa: CASSYSRQGREAFF

v_call: TRBV2
d_call: TRBD2
j_call: TRBJ2-2
clone_size: -
cdr3_nt: TGTGCCAGCAGTGCTCCCCCAAGCGGGGCCTGGACCGGGGAGCTGTTTTTT
cdr3_aa: CASSAPPSGAWTGELFF

v_call: TRBV6-5
d_call: TRBD1
j_call: TRBJ2-1
clone_size: -
cdr3_nt: TGTGCCAGCAGTTACTCTCCGACAGGGCTCAATGAGCAGTTCTTC
cdr3_aa: CASSYSPTGLNEQFF

v_call: TRBV30
d_call: TRBD1
j_call: TRBJ1-3
clone_size: -
cdr3_nt: TGTGCCTGGAGTCCCGGGACAGGGGCGTTTGGAAACACCATATATTTT
cdr3_aa: CAWSPGTGAFGNTIYF

v_call: TRBV6-1
d_call: TRBD1
j_call: TRBJ1-1
clone_size: few
cdr3_nt: TGTGCCAGCAGTGAACGGACAGGGCGGAACACTGAAGCTTTCTTT
cdr3_aa: CASSERTGRNTEAFF

v_call: TRBV7-8
d_call: -
j_call: TRBJ2-5
clone_size: -
cdr3_nt: TGTGCCAGCAGCTTAAGGCAGGGGATACAGACCCAGTACTTC
cdr3_aa: CASSLRQGIQTQYF

v_call: TRBV5-1
d_call: -
j_call: TRBJ1-1
clone_size: -
cdr3_nt: TGCGCCAGCAGCTTGAGGACAGAGGGCACTGAAGCTTTCTTT
cdr3_aa: CASSLRTEGTEAFF

v_call: TRBV3-1/TRBV3-2
d_call: TRBD2
j_call: TRBJ2-3
clone_size: -
cdr3_nt: TGTGCCAGCAGCAGGAAGGGACTAGCGGGGGCCAAGGGGGATACGCAGTATTTT
cdr3_aa: CASSRKGLAGAKGDTQYF

v_call: TRBV19
d_call: TRBD1
j_call: TRBJ1-1
clone_size: few
cdr3_nt: TGTGCCACCGGACCGGGACAGGGGCACACTGAAGCTTTCTTT
cdr3_aa: CATGPGQGHTEAFF

v_call: TRBV18
d_call: TRBD1
j_call: TRBJ1-1
clone_size: -
cdr3_nt: TGTGCCAGCTCGGACAGGTCAGTGAACACTGAAGCTTTCTTT
cdr3_aa: CASSDRSVNTEAFF

v_call: TRBV6-4
d_call: -
j_call: TRBJ1-2
clone_size: -
cdr3_nt: TGTGCCAGCAGTGCCGTCGGGGGGGCGAGCTACACCTTC
cdr3_aa: CASSAVGGASYTF

v_call: TRBV19
d_call: TRBD1
j_call: TRBJ1-3
clone_size: -
cdr3_nt: TGTGCCAGTCGCAGTCAGGGGGCCGGAAACACCATATATTTT
cdr3_aa: CASRSQGAGNTIYF

v_call: TRBV5-1
d_call: TRBD2
j_call: TRBJ2-3
clone_size: -
cdr3_nt: TGCGCCAGCAGCTTGAATCGGGCTAGCGGACGTGCTAGCACAGATACGCAGTATTTT
cdr3_aa: CASSLNRASGRASTDTQYF

v_call: TRBV5-6
d_call: TRBD2
j_call: TRBJ2-5
clone_size: -
cdr3_nt: TGTGCCAGCAGCACCGGGACTAGCGGGGGCCCGGAGACCCAGTACTTC
cdr3_aa: CASSTGTSGGPETQYF

v_call: TRBV7-8
d_call: TRBD2
j_call: TRBJ2-1
clone_size: -
cdr3_nt: TGTGCCAGCAGCTTGAGGACTAGCGGGGGGGGTTACTCCTACAATGAGCAGTTCTTC
cdr3_aa: CASSLRTSGGGYSYNEQFF

v_call: TRBV25-1
d_call: -
j_call: TRBJ2-7
clone_size: -
cdr3_nt: TGTGCCAGCAGTGAATCCGGTTTTGCCTACGAGCAGTACTTC
cdr3_aa: CASSESGFAYEQYF

v_call: TRBV6-5
d_call: -
j_call: TRBJ1-5
clone_size: -
cdr3_nt: TGTGCCAGCACCTCCCGGGACACGAGCAATCAGCCCCAGCATTTT
cdr3_aa: CASTSRDTSNQPQHF

v_call: TRBV7-2
d_call: -
j_call: TRBJ1-2
clone_size: -
cdr3_nt: TGTGCCAGCAGGCCCCCCGGGGGTGGCTATGGCTACACCTTC
cdr3_aa: CASRPPGGGYGYTF

v_call: TRBV13
d_call: -
j_call: TRBJ2-4
clone_size: once
cdr3_nt: TGTGCCAGCAGCACCCGGGACAAAAACATTCAGTACTTC
cdr3_aa: CASSTRDKNIQYF

v_call: TRBV7-8
d_call: -
j_call: TRBJ2-1
clone_size: -
cdr3_nt: TGTGCCAGCAGCTTATACCCACGGGCGGGGCTAGACAATGAGCAGTTCTTC
cdr3_aa: CASSLYPRAGLDNEQFF

v_call: TRBV7-8
d_call: TRBD2
j_call: TRBJ2-1
clone_size: -
cdr3_nt: TGTGCCAGCGTTCCATTTTTAGCGGGCCTAAAAAATGATGAGCAGTTCTTC
cdr3_aa: CASVPFLAGLKNDEQFF

v_call: TRBV19
d_call: TRBD1
j_call: TRBJ1-4
clone_size: -
cdr3_nt: TGTGCCAGTAGTTCCCGGGACAGGGCGTCCTCAACTAATGAAAAACTGTTTTTT
cdr3_aa: CASSSRDRASSTNEKLFF

v_call: TRBV5-4
d_call: TRBD2
j_call: TRBJ2-5
clone_size: -
cdr3_nt: TGTGCCAGCAGCTTGTCCAGCGGGGGACAAGAGACCCAGTACTTC
cdr3_aa: CASSLSSGGQETQYF

v_call: TRBV5-3
d_call: TRBD1
j_call: TRBJ1-6
clone_size: -
cdr3_nt: TGTGCCAGAAGCCCCACTCCCCTTCCGGGACAGGATAATTCACCCCTCCACTTT
cdr3_aa: CARSPTPLPGQDNSPLHF

v_call: TRBV18
d_call: -
j_call: TRBJ1-2
clone_size: -
cdr3_nt: TGTGCCAGCTCACCCCCCGAGGGTTATAACTATGGCTACACCTTC
cdr3_aa: CASSPPEGYNYGYTF

v_call: TRBV5-1
d_call: TRBD1
j_call: TRBJ2-7
clone_size: -
cdr3_nt: TGCGCCAGCAGCTTGGGGACAGGGGGCTCCTACGAGCAGTACTTC
cdr3_aa: CASSLGTGGSYEQYF

v_call: TRBV9
d_call: TRBD2
j_call: TRBJ2-2
clone_size: once
cdr3_nt: TGTGCCAGCAGCGAACCGGGACTAGCTGGCACCGGGGAGCTGTTTTTT
cdr3_aa: CASSEPGLAGTGELFF

v_call: TRBV9
d_call: TRBD2
j_call: TRBJ2-7
clone_size: -
cdr3_nt: TGTGCCAGCAGCGTAGGACTCGGGACTAGCGGGGGGGCCTTCGTATACGAGCAGTACTTC
cdr3_aa: CASSVGLGTSGGAFVYEQYF

v_call: TRBV5-4
d_call: -
j_call: TRBJ1-3
clone_size: -
cdr3_nt: TGTGCCAGCAGCTTGGACCCGGGGGGAAACACCATATATTTT
cdr3_aa: CASSLDPGGNTIYF

v_call: TRBV2
d_call: -
j_call: TRBJ2-7
clone_size: -
cdr3_nt: TGTGCCAGCACGGCGGGCTCTTACGAGCAGTACTTC
cdr3_aa: CASTAGSYEQYF

v_call: TRBV7-6
d_call: -
j_call: TRBJ2-7
clone_size: -
cdr3_nt: TGTGCCAGCAGCTTAAGGGAAGTGGAGGGAACCAATCTACCCTCCTACGAGCAGTACTTC
cdr3_aa: CASSLREVEGTNLPSYEQYF

v_call: TRBV19
d_call: -
j_call: TRBJ1-1
clone_size: once
cdr3_nt: TGTGCCAGTAGTATAGGGTATCCCGGTTGGAACACTGAAGCTTTCTTT
cdr3_aa: CASSIGYPGWNTEAFF

v_call: TRBV6-5
d_call: -
j_call: TRBJ1-4
clone_size: -
cdr3_nt: TGTGCCAGCAGATCGGGGGGAACTGCTAATGAAAAACTGTTTTTT
cdr3_aa: CASRSGGTANEKLFF

v_call: TRBV6-5
d_call: -
j_call: TRBJ2-3
clone_size: -
cdr3_nt: TGTGCCAGCAGTTACCGACTAGGCACAGATACGCAGTATTTT
cdr3_aa: CASSYRLGTDTQYF

v_call: TRBV6-6
d_call: -
j_call: TRBJ2-1
clone_size: -
cdr3_nt: TGTGCCAGCAGTCAAACCCATTCCAGGGAGGTCTACAATGAGCAGTTCTTC
cdr3_aa: CASSQTHSREVYNEQFF

v_call: TRBV19
d_call: TRBD1
j_call: TRBJ1-4
clone_size: -
cdr3_nt: TGTGCCAGTAGTGTTGACAGGGTGGGGGAAAAACTGTTTTTT
cdr3_aa: CASSVDRVGEKLFF

v_call: TRBV28
d_call: -
j_call: TRBJ2-3
clone_size: -
cdr3_nt: TGTGCCAGCCGAATCCCGGGGGACGGGGTCACAGATACGCAGTATTTT
cdr3_aa: CASRIPGDGVTDTQYF

v_call: TRBV5-8
d_call: -
j_call: TRBJ2-7
clone_size: -
cdr3_nt: TGTGCCAGCAGCTTGGTGGGAACAGGGCTTGTCGAGCAGTACTTC
cdr3_aa: CASSLVGTGLVEQYF

v_call: TRBV29-1
d_call: TRBD2
j_call: TRBJ2-1
clone_size: -
cdr3_nt: TGCAGCGCGACTAGCGGGGGCTCTAACTCCTACAATGAGCAGTTCTTC
cdr3_aa: CSATSGGSNSYNEQFF